This T cell receptor (beta chain) derives from a study of T cell responses to AZD1222 COVID-19 vaccine. The repertoire was sequenced with immunoSEQ multiplex PCR; TCRdb's copy has only in-frame clones and lacks some. The table includes 80,000 to 90,000 clones, more than 70% detected once. This clone was recorded once. Its antigen is not identified. Study conclusions and caveats: Baseline seropositivity occurred in only a handful of AZD1222 recipients.

Per the germline V gene, CDR1 is SGHAT and CDR2 is FQNNGV. Trimming took 3 bases from V and 7 from J, leaving 16 bases between them. The CDR3 loop spans 14 amino acids. This clonotype was obtained from an adult in good health. The chain combines TRBV11-2 with TRBJ2-7, with D possibly being TRBD1 or TRBD2 (6 bases each). The sample in question was peripheral blood, obtained on day 0 of AZD1222 vaccination. The CDR3 loop is CASSLGRGRREQYF. CDR3 sequence (DNA): TGTGCCAGCAGCTTGGGACGGGGGCGTCGTGAGCAGTACTTC.